The clone carrying this T cell receptor beta chain was seen only once. Its matching antigen is unknown. This record comes from a study of Tregs in tolerant kidney transplant recipients. General observations from the study: Biological reproducibility was not directly addressed in this study.

The table came from immunoSEQ multiplex PCR; TCRdb's copy has only in-frame clones and leaves some out. The table records 60,000 or so clones, 80% to 90% of them present only once. The germline V gene encodes CDR1 SEHNR and CDR2 FQNEAQ (reference sequence). Trimming removed 2 bases from V and 3 bases from J, with 12 bases in between. The CDR3 has 15 residues. The origin of this receptor is a human donor who received a combined kidney and bone marrow transplant. The source was Tregs from blood, collected before the transplant. J is TRBJ2-3 and V is TRBV7-9; D is perhaps TRBD1 (5 bases). The CDR3 sequence: CASSLWGSGTDTQYF. In nucleotides, the CDR3 is TGTGCCAGCAGCTTATGGGGCTCTGGTACAGATACGCAGTATTTT.